The 30 T cell receptor beta chains below come from one sample, sequenced in a study of cytomegalovirus exposure and HLA in healthy donors. The PCR ran on 60 Vbeta and 13 Jbeta primers. The assay was immunoSEQ multiplex PCR, and TCRdb's table has in-frame clones only and misses some. The sample has around 140,000 clones; about 82% are singletons. The sample comprised PBMCs. These receptors came from a female donor in good health and CMV-seropositive.

This chain links TRBV5-1 with TRBJ2-5; no clear D. The length of the CDR3 is 14 residues. Germline V lookup: CDR1 SGHRS, CDR2 YFSETQ. Trimming left V 0 bases short and J 1 base short, with 7 bases between. CDR3 region: CASSLGHSQETQYF. As DNA, the CDR3 is TGCGCCAGCAGCTTGGGACACTCCCAAGAGACCCAGTACTTC.

The gene calls are TRBV15 and TRBJ2-5; no clear D. The J call may be wrong; the DNA end is better matched by TRBJ2-7. Per germline, CDR1 LNHNV and CDR2 YYDKDF (reference sequence). The CDR3 sequence is 14 residues long. The CDR3 DNA sequence: TGTGCCACCAGCAGGGCCGGGTCCTACTACGAGCAGTACTTC. Amino acids: CATSRAGSYYEQYF.

V is TRBV7-6 and J is TRBJ1-3, with a weak D call TRBD1 (5 bases). CDR1 SGHVS and CDR2 FNYEAQ come from the germline V gene. CDR3 length: 17 residues. Deletions cut 1 base from V and 9 bases from J, with 22 bases between. The CDR3 DNA sequence: TGTGCCAGCAGCTTAGGGGGGTGGGGACTCGTCATCGGCACCATATATTTT. Its translation: CASSLGGWGLVIGTIYF.

V gene TRBV30 combines with J gene TRBJ1-6; no reliable D call. This CDR3 has 12 residues. Per germline, CDR1 GTSNPN and CDR2 SVGIG (reference sequence). Trimming left V 1 base short and J 8 bases short, with 6 bases between. In DNA, the CDR3 is TGTGCCTGGAGTGCCCCCGATTCACCCCTCCACTTT. Its translation is CAWSAPDSPLHF.

V usage is TRBV21-1 and J usage is TRBJ1-5; the DNA was not used to check the table's D call, TRBD1. TRBV21-1 is deemed a pseudogene. The CDR3 covers 19 residues. This CDR3 reads CASSKARDRGRRGNQPQHF. The CDR3, as DNA: TGTGCCAGCAGCAAAGCAAGGGACAGGGGGCGCCGGGGCAATCAGCCCCAGCATTTT.

This clone has just a few counts. This sequence joins TRBV5-1 and TRBJ2-7, with 9 bases identical to TRBD1. CDR1 SGHRS and CDR2 YFSETQ come from the germline V gene. Trimming cost V 2 bases and J 6 bases; bases outside gene matches: 9. CDR3 length: 15 amino acids. The DNA of the CDR3 is TGCGCCAGCAGCTTTCCGGGACAGGGAGGTGGCGAGCAGTACTTC. As protein: CASSFPGQGGGEQYF.

The rearrangement links TRBV11-1 to TRBJ1-2; D possibly corresponds to TRBD1 (6 bases). CDR3 length: 15 amino acids. Between the trimmed V and J ends, which lost 5 bases and 4 bases, there was a span of 17 bases. Germline CDR1 and CDR2: SGHAT and FQDESV (reference sequence). Written as DNA, the CDR3 is TGTGCCAGCAGCAAGACAGGCCAACTTATCTATGGCTACACCTTC. It codes for CASSKTGQLIYGYTF.

The V gene is TRBV27, the J gene TRBJ2-1; 7 nucleotides align to TRBD2. Per the germline V gene, CDR1 is MNHEY and CDR2 is SMNVEV (reference sequence). Germline trimming cut 4 bases from V and 9 bases from J; bases unmatched to any gene: 6. The CDR3 has 13 residues. In nucleotides, the CDR3 is TGTGCCAGCAGTTCCACACTAGCGACTGAGCAGTTCTTC. Its protein is CASSSTLATEQFF.

This clone showed up just once. V is TRBV11-1 and J is TRBJ2-7; D is possibly TRBD2 (5 bases). The CDR3 length is 14 residues. Between the trimmed V and J ends, which lost 2 bases and 7 bases, there was a span of 15 bases. CDR1 is SGHAT and CDR2 is FQDESV in the germline V gene (reference sequence). The CDR3 DNA follows: TGTGCCAGCAGCTTAAATCACGGACGGGGTGAGCAGTACTTC. As protein: CASSLNHGRGEQYF. Combining the CDR3 with reference TRBV11-1 and TRBJ2-7 gives the whole variable domain EAEVAQSPRYKITEKSQAVAFWCDPISGHATLYWYRQILGQGPELLVQFQDESVVDDSQLPKDRFSAERLKGVDSTLKIQPAELGDSAMYLCASSLNHGRGEQYFGPGTRLTVT.

The chain is built from TRBV6-1 and TRBJ2-1; 9 bases are a match to TRBD1. V lost 9 bases to trimming and J lost 8 bases; unmatched junction nucleotides: 11. Germline-derived CDR1 and CDR2 are MNHNS and SASEGT. The CDR3 extends over 14 amino acids. For the CDR3, the DNA is TGTGCCAGTAGACCGGGACAGGGTGGGGATGAGCAGTTCTTC. It yields the protein CASRPGQGGDEQFF.

This clone was seen just once. The chain joins TRBV19 to TRBJ2-1; 8 nucleotides line up with TRBD1. Germline V gene sequence: CDR1 LNHDA, CDR2 SQIVND (reference sequence). This CDR3 is built from 18 residues. V lost 3 bases, J lost 3 bases, and 13 bases stayed unmatched. The CDR3: CASSISPQGQVSYNEQFF. The CDR3 DNA sequence: TGTGCCAGTAGTATCTCCCCGCAGGGACAGGTAAGCTACAATGAGCAGTTCTTC.

The J gene is TRBJ2-5, the V gene TRBV6-5; 9 positions match TRBD2. The J call could be wrong; TRBJ2-7 is a better fit for the DNA end. The CDR3 extends over 16 amino acids. Germline lookup yields CDR1 MNHEY and CDR2 SVGAGI. The CDR3 coding sequence is TGTGCCAGCAGTTACTCGATCAGCGGGAGGACCTACGAGCAGTACTTC. Amino acid sequence: CASSYSISGRTYEQYF.

V and J are TRBV28 and TRBJ2-1, with 11 bases that match TRBD2. Trimming removed 6 bases from V and 4 bases from J; junction bases left unmatched: 2. Per germline, CDR1 MDHEN and CDR2 SYDVKM. CDR3 length equals 14 residues. CDR3 amino acids: CASRPSGRYNEQFF. The CDR3 DNA reads as TGTGCCAGCAGGCCTAGCGGGAGGTACAATGAGCAGTTCTTC.

The chain recombines TRBV10-3 with TRBJ2-3, with 9 positions matching TRBD2. This CDR3 comprises 17 residues. The J segment lost 5 bases and the V segment lost 2 bases, leaving 11 bases of the junction unmatched. The germline V gene has CDR1 ENHRY and CDR2 SYGVKD. The CDR3 is CAISEVAREGPQDTQYF. DNA of the CDR3: TGTGCCATCAGTGAGGTGGCGCGGGAGGGCCCCCAAGATACGCAGTATTTT.

The chain links TRBV4-1 to TRBJ2-7; tentative D call: TRBD2 (6 bases). The germline V gene encodes CDR1 MGHRA and CDR2 YSYEKL. Trimming took off 0 bases at V and 5 bases at J, with 14 bases between the two ends. CDR3 length equals 15 residues. CDR3 DNA sequence: TGCGCCAGCAGCCAAGAGTCTAGCGTGTTCAACGAGCAGTACTTC. Its translation is CASSQESSVFNEQYF.

V is TRBV5-5 and J is TRBJ2-7; weak D call: TRBD1 (6 bases). V was clipped by 0 bases and J by 0 bases, with 13 bases between them. Germline CDR1 and CDR2: SGHKS and YYEKEE (reference sequence). This CDR3 is built from 16 residues. The CDR3 DNA sequence: TGTGCCAGCAGCTTGGCCGGGACACGCCTCTCCTACGAGCAGTACTTC. This encodes CASSLAGTRLSYEQYF.

The V call is TRBV5-5, the J call TRBJ1-3; tentative D call: TRBD1 (6 bases). The CDR3 length is 16 residues. Per the germline V gene, CDR1 is SGHKS and CDR2 is YYEKEE (reference sequence). V lost 0 bases and J lost 2, with 12 bases in between. CDR3 nucleotides: TGTGCCAGCAGCTTGGCCGTGGGGGCGGCTGGAAACACCATATATTTT. Translating it yields CASSLAVGAAGNTIYF.

V usage is TRBV19 and J usage is TRBJ2-7, with D perhaps matching TRBD2 (6 bases). CDR1 and CDR2 (germline): LNHDA, SQIVND (reference sequence). The CDR3 extends over 13 amino acids. V was shortened by 7 bases and J by 4 bases, with 14 bases between the two germline ends. CDR3 DNA: TGTGCCAGTACCGGGGGAGGCACGTACGAGCAGTACTTC. It codes for CASTGGGTYEQYF.

The chain carries TRBV2 and TRBJ1-5; D possibly corresponds to TRBD1 (5 bases). The CDR3 totals 12 residues. V was shortened by 10 bases and J by 3 bases, with 10 bases between the two germline ends. CDR1 is SNHLY, CDR2 FYNNEI, per germline. The CDR3 DNA reads TGTGCCACGCGGGGGGACAATCAGCCCCAGCATTTT. This sequence encodes CATRGDNQPQHF.

This sequence joins TRBV2 and TRBJ2-1; D perhaps matches TRBD2 (5 bases). The CDR3 covers 14 residues. CDR1 is SNHLY, CDR2 FYNNEI, per germline. V gave up 7 bases and J gave up 0 bases, with 10 bases separating them. The CDR3 region is CASKGVPSYNEQFF. CDR3 nucleotides: TGTGCCAGCAAGGGAGTACCCTCCTACAATGAGCAGTTCTTC.

This chain connects TRBV7-3 to TRBJ2-2; no definite D call. Germline loops: CDR1 SGHTA, CDR2 FQGTGA. The CDR3 extends over 13 amino acids. Between the trimmed V and J ends, which lost 2 bases and 5 bases, there was a span of 6 bases. The CDR3 loop is CASSLPGTGELFF. CDR3 sequence (DNA): TGTGCCAGCAGCTTACCGGGTACCGGGGAGCTGTTTTTT. Combining the CDR3 with reference TRBV7-3 and TRBJ2-2 gives the whole variable domain GAGVSQTPSNKVTEKGKYVELRCDPISGHTALYWYRQSLGQGPEFLIYFQGTGAADDSGLPNDRFFAVRPEGSVSTLKIQRTERGDSAVYLCASSLPGTGELFFGEGSRLTVL.

This clone was seen a single time. The J gene is TRBJ1-1, the V gene TRBV2; TRBD1 is a possible D gene (5 bases). CDR3 length: 15 residues. V lost 7 bases and J lost 0, with 15 bases in between. Germline V gives CDR1 SNHLY, CDR2 FYNNEI. The CDR3 here is CASNKGGGMNTEAFF. The CDR3 DNA reads as TGTGCCAGCAATAAAGGTGGGGGGATGAACACTGAAGCTTTCTTT.

V is TRBV9 and J is TRBJ2-2; maybe TRBD1 (5 bases). The length of the CDR3 is 15 residues. V was trimmed by 6 bases and J by 0 bases, leaving 12 bases between them. Germline CDR1 SGDLS, CDR2 YYNGEE. In DNA, the CDR3 is TGTGCCAGCACTAAAGACAGCACGAACACCGGGGAGCTGTTTTTT. Its protein is CASTKDSTNTGELFF.

This clone appeared a single time. The gene calls are TRBV7-9 and TRBJ1-3; D is unresolved. The CDR3 runs to 13 residues. Germline-derived CDR1 and CDR2 are SEHNR and FQNEAQ (reference sequence). V lost 6 bases to trimming and J lost 0 bases, with 6 bases between them. The CDR3 region has the DNA TGTGCCAGCAGAGCGTCCTCTGGAAACACCATATATTTT. Its translation is CASRASSGNTIYF.

The chain employs TRBV4-1 and TRBJ2-4, with TRBD1 identical over 9 bases. Per the germline V gene, CDR1 is MGHRA and CDR2 is YSYEKL. This CDR3 comprises 16 residues. J lost 1 base, V lost 3 bases, and 4 bases had no gene match. The CDR3 region is CASSHRTGEAKNIQYF. The CDR3 DNA sequence: TGCGCCAGCAGCCATCGGACAGGGGAGGCCAAAAACATTCAGTACTTC.

V is TRBV6-1 and J is TRBJ2-5; TRBD2 matches at 11 bases. The CDR3 covers 15 residues. Per germline, CDR1 MNHNS and CDR2 SASEGT. The V gene end was trimmed by 6 bases and the J gene end by 2 bases; junction bases not matched to a gene: 5. DNA of the CDR3: TGTGCCAGCAGACCTAGCGGGGGGCCGCAAGAGACCCAGTACTTC. It translates to CASRPSGGPQETQYF.

This CDR3 reads CSARRNTEAFF. In nucleotides, the CDR3 is TGCAGTGCCAGGCGGAACACTGAAGCTTTCTTT. This chain connects TRBV20-1 to TRBJ1-1, with unresolved D. The CDR3 covers 11 residues. Germline V gene data show CDR1 as DFQATT and CDR2 as SNEGSKA (reference sequence). The V gene lost 6 bases and the J gene lost 1 base, with 6 bases spanning the gap.

The chain is built from TRBV13 and TRBJ2-1; 15 bases match TRBD2. This CDR3 contains 18 residues. After removal of 4 bases from V and 1 base from J, the junction contained 5 bases not matched to a gene. In germline, CDR1 is PRHDT, CDR2 FYEKMQ (reference sequence). The CDR3 DNA is TGTGCCAGCAGCTCGAGAGGGACTAGCGGGGGGTCCTACAATGAGCAGTTCTTC. Translating gives CASSSRGTSGGSYNEQFF.

This clone is a singleton in its sample. The V and J genes are TRBV7-2 and TRBJ2-7, with a tentative D call TRBD2 (6 bases). V lost 3 bases and J lost 3, with 12 bases in between. The CDR3 has 14 amino acids. Germline CDR1 reads SGHTA; CDR2 reads FQGNSA. CDR3 in DNA: TGTGCCAGCAGCTTTTCGGAGGGCCTCTACGAGCAGTACTTC. Translating it yields CASSFSEGLYEQYF.

The chain has TRBV5-4 and TRBJ1-4; TRBD1 might be the D (6 bases). Per germline, CDR1 SGHNT and CDR2 YYREEE (reference sequence). The V gene lost 5 bases and the J gene lost 4 bases, with 12 bases spanning the gap. The CDR3 covers 14 residues. The CDR3 DNA reads as TGTGCCAGCAGTCAGGGACAAAATAATGAAAAACTGTTTTTT. Its protein product is CASSQGQNNEKLFF.